The rows below give T cell receptor beta chains drawn from one sample of a study of blood T cell repertoires in COVID-19. TCRdb keeps only in-frame clones here, not all; method: immunoSEQ multiplex PCR. Of 110,000 to 150,000 clones listed, approximately 85% are singletons. Sample: peripheral blood. All receptors come from a man between 50 and 59 years old with acute or convalescent COVID-19. Both conserved end residues are part of each CDR3. A D gene is named only where the DNA matches it firmly. For some rows the clone size is stated as once, few or many, or as a class when expanded; others skip it.

NA,TRBV2,NA,TRBJ1-5,CASSVERGNQPQHF,TGTGCCAGCAGTGTAGAAAGAGGGAATCAGCCCCAGCATTTT
TRBD1,TRBV19,NA,TRBJ1-1,CASTIGGLNTEAFF,TGTGCCAGTACTATAGGGGGCCTGAACACTGAAGCTTTCTTT
TRBD1,TRBV4-2,NA,TRBJ2-2,CASSQQGAATGELFF,TGTGCCAGCAGCCAACAGGGGGCTGCCACCGGGGAGCTGTTTTTT
NA,TRBV4-1,NA,TRBJ2-7,CASSHPRDTTRHEQYF,TGCGCCAGCAGCCACCCCCGGGACACTACCAGGCACGAGCAGTACTTC
TRBD1,TRBV12-5,NA,TRBJ2-6,CASGLVKKDRDRTSGANVLTF,TGTGCTAGTGGTTTGGTAAAAAAAGACAGGGACAGGACCTCTGGGGCCAACGTCCTGACTTTC
TRBD1,TRBV5-5,NA,TRBJ1-6,CASSLSPTGNNSPLHF,TGTGCCAGCAGCTTGAGTCCGACAGGGAATAATTCACCCCTCCACTTT
NA,TRBV14,once,TRBJ1-3,CASSRNTGSGNTIYF,TGTGCCAGCAGCCGAAATACAGGGTCCGGAAACACCATATATTTT
NA,TRBV30,NA,TRBJ1-5,CAWSVLGDSRGKQPQHF,TGTGCCTGGAGTGTACTGGGTGATTCTAGGGGGAAACAGCCCCAGCATTTT
TRBD1,TRBV7-9,NA,TRBJ2-6,CASSLLQGASGANVLTF,TGTGCCAGCAGCTTATTACAGGGGGCCTCTGGGGCCAACGTCCTGACTTTC
TRBD2,TRBV12-3/TRBV12-4,NA,TRBJ2-2,CASRGGLAGGLFF,TGTGCCAGCAGGGGGGGACTAGCGGGAGGTCTTTTTTTT
TRBD1,TRBV9,NA,TRBJ1-2,CASSGGDRGLYGYTF,TGTGCCAGCAGCGGGGGGGACAGGGGCCTATATGGCTACACCTTC
TRBD2,TRBV6-5,NA,TRBJ2-7,CASSYGGGRSYEQYF,TGTGCCAGCAGTTACGGCGGGGGGCGTTCCTACGAGCAGTACTTC
TRBD1,TRBV18,few,TRBJ1-5,CASSPRQGASVVNQPQHF,TGTGCCAGCTCACCGAGGCAGGGGGCCTCAGTGGTCAATCAGCCCCAGCATTTT
NA,TRBV6-5,once,TRBJ1-3,CASSYSRVPGNTIYF,TGTGCCAGCAGTTACTCCCGGGTCCCCGGAAACACCATATATTTT
NA,TRBV19,once,TRBJ1-6,CASSIFYSGTQSPLHF,TGTGCCAGTAGTATATTCTATTCCGGGACTCAGTCACCCCTCCACTTT
TRBD1,TRBV5-1,NA,TRBJ2-5,CASSRTGTETQYF,TGCGCCAGCAGCCGGACAGGGACGGAGACCCAGTACTTC